The rows below give T cell receptor beta chains drawn from one sample of a study of cytomegalovirus exposure and HLA in healthy donors. Repertoires were generated with immunoSEQ multiplex PCR, while TCRdb's copy carries only in-frame clones and drops some. The sample carries over 70,000 clones, around three fifths recorded once. Sequences were obtained from PBMCs. All receptors come from a woman in her 50s in good health and CMV-seropositive. The CDR3 runs from the conserved cysteine through the conserved F or W. Fields, in order: CDR3 protein, CDR3 DNA, V gene, J gene, D gene, clone size. The D gene is left open where the match is weak. A clone size is listed for some rows: how often the clone was seen (once, few, many), or a class if it is expanded.

CDR3 protein: CSVDSGWGLGGYTF
CDR3 DNA: TGCAGCGTCGACTCAGGGTGGGGTCTTGGTGGCTACACCTTC
V gene: TRBV29-1
J gene: TRBJ1-2
D gene: .
clone size: .

CDR3 protein: CASSSTDRSIQPQHF
CDR3 DNA: TGTGCCAGCAGCTCCACGGACAGATCGATTCAGCCCCAGCATTTT
V gene: TRBV7-9
J gene: TRBJ1-5
D gene: .
clone size: .

CDR3 protein: CASSLTTGLQPQHF
CDR3 DNA: TGTGCCAGCAGCCTAACCACCGGGTTACAGCCCCAGCATTTT
V gene: TRBV28
J gene: TRBJ1-5
D gene: .
clone size: .

CDR3 protein: CASSPRVDSYEQYF
CDR3 DNA: TGTGCCAGCTCACCTCGGGTAGACTCCTACGAGCAGTACTTC
V gene: TRBV18
J gene: TRBJ2-7
D gene: .
clone size: .

CDR3 protein: CASRIDRGDQHF
CDR3 DNA: TGTGCCAGCAGGATAGACAGGGGTGACCAGCATTTT
V gene: TRBV6-1
J gene: TRBJ1-5
D gene: TRBD1
clone size: .

CDR3 protein: CASTAMSPYGYTF
CDR3 DNA: TGTGCCAGCACCGCGATGTCACCCTATGGCTACACCTTC
V gene: TRBV28
J gene: TRBJ1-2
D gene: .
clone size: .

CDR3 protein: CASRKDSYNEQFF
CDR3 DNA: TGCGCCAGCAGGAAGGACAGTTACAATGAGCAGTTCTTC
V gene: TRBV5-1
J gene: TRBJ2-1
D gene: .
clone size: .

CDR3 protein: CASSQDRVRGAGNTIYF
CDR3 DNA: TGTGCCAGCAGCCAAGATCGGGTCCGAGGAGCGGGAAACACCATATATTTT
V gene: TRBV4-2
J gene: TRBJ1-3
D gene: .
clone size: .

CDR3 protein: CASSRAGSTDTQYF
CDR3 DNA: TGCGCCAGCAGCCGCGCGGGGAGCACAGATACGCAGTATTTT
V gene: TRBV5-1
J gene: TRBJ2-3
D gene: .
clone size: .

CDR3 protein: CASLKGQVNTGELFF
CDR3 DNA: TGTGCCAGTCTGAAGGGACAGGTGAACACCGGGGAGCTGTTTTTT
V gene: TRBV28
J gene: TRBJ2-2
D gene: TRBD1
clone size: .

CDR3 protein: CASSISGGHYNEQFF
CDR3 DNA: TGTGCCAGTAGTATAAGCGGGGGGCACTACAATGAGCAGTTCTTC
V gene: TRBV19
J gene: TRBJ2-1
D gene: TRBD2
clone size: .

CDR3 protein: CASSYQGGQETQYF
CDR3 DNA: TGTGCCAGCAGTTATCAGGGAGGCCAAGAGACCCAGTACTTC
V gene: TRBV6-6
J gene: TRBJ2-5
D gene: .
clone size: few

CDR3 protein: CAWAGAASEQYF
CDR3 DNA: TGTGCCTGGGCAGGGGCCGCCAGCGAGCAGTACTTC
V gene: TRBV30
J gene: TRBJ2-7
D gene: .
clone size: .

CDR3 protein: CASSTPATNEKLFF
CDR3 DNA: TGTGCCAGCAGCACTCCGGCAACTAATGAAAAACTGTTTTTT
V gene: TRBV28
J gene: TRBJ1-4
D gene: .
clone size: .

CDR3 protein: CASRGHGGRYEQYF
CDR3 DNA: TGTGCCAGCAGAGGACACGGGGGGAGGTACGAGCAGTACTTC
V gene: TRBV11-2
J gene: TRBJ2-7
D gene: TRBD2
clone size: once

CDR3 protein: CASSVQVPKTEAFF
CDR3 DNA: TGTGCCAGCAGTGTACAGGTTCCGAAGACTGAAGCTTTCTTT
V gene: TRBV28
J gene: TRBJ1-1
D gene: .
clone size: .

CDR3 protein: CSADGLAGAEETQYF
CDR3 DNA: TGCAGCGCCGATGGACTAGCGGGGGCCGAGGAGACCCAGTACTTC
V gene: TRBV29-1
J gene: TRBJ2-5
D gene: TRBD2
clone size: .

CDR3 protein: CANSLMRRPGTGPVMNTEAFF
CDR3 DNA: TGTGCCAACAGCCTAATGCGCCGACCGGGGACAGGTCCCGTTATGAACACTGAAGCTTTCTTT
V gene: TRBV13
J gene: TRBJ1-1
D gene: TRBD1
clone size: .

CDR3 protein: CASSWDYNSGQFF
CDR3 DNA: TGCGCCAGCAGCTGGGACTACAACTCCGGGCAGTTCTTC
V gene: TRBV5-1
J gene: TRBJ2-1
D gene: TRBD2
clone size: .

CDR3 protein: CASSYQLWETQYF
CDR3 DNA: TGTGCCAGCAGTTACCAGTTGTGGGAGACCCAGTACTTC
V gene: TRBV28
J gene: TRBJ2-5
D gene: .
clone size: .

CDR3 protein: CAWSVRGALNSPLHF
CDR3 DNA: TGTGCCTGGAGTGTACGGGGGGCCCTAAATTCACCCCTCCACTTT
V gene: TRBV30
J gene: TRBJ1-6
D gene: .
clone size: .

CDR3 protein: CATSTAGNTGELFF
CDR3 DNA: TGTGCCACCAGCACGGCGGGGAACACCGGGGAGCTGTTTTTT
V gene: TRBV15
J gene: TRBJ2-2
D gene: .
clone size: .

CDR3 protein: CASSSPGVGGNPYEQYF
CDR3 DNA: TGTGCCAGCAGCTCCCCCGGGGTTGGGGGGAACCCCTACGAGCAGTACTTC
V gene: TRBV7-8
J gene: TRBJ2-7
D gene: .
clone size: .

CDR3 protein: CASSPGGPGVSQPQHF
CDR3 DNA: TGCGCCAGCAGCCCGGGGGGCCCAGGGGTCAGTCAGCCCCAGCATTTT
V gene: TRBV5-1
J gene: TRBJ1-5
D gene: .
clone size: .

CDR3 protein: CASSLNRGQETQYF
CDR3 DNA: TGTGCCAGCAGCTTAAACAGGGGGCAAGAGACCCAGTACTTC
V gene: TRBV7-3
J gene: TRBJ2-5
D gene: TRBD1
clone size: once

CDR3 protein: CASSLSVNTEAFF
CDR3 DNA: TGTGCCAGCAGCTTGTCAGTGAACACTGAAGCTTTCTTT
V gene: TRBV7-3
J gene: TRBJ1-1
D gene: .
clone size: .

CDR3 protein: CASSYDLAGTGELFF
CDR3 DNA: TGTGCCAGCAGTTACGACCTAGCGGGTACCGGGGAGCTGTTTTTT
V gene: TRBV6-5
J gene: TRBJ2-2
D gene: TRBD2
clone size: .

CDR3 protein: CASSVAGGGRTDTQYF
CDR3 DNA: TGTGCCAGCAGCGTAGCGGGCGGGGGGCGCACAGATACGCAGTATTTT
V gene: TRBV9
J gene: TRBJ2-3
D gene: TRBD2
clone size: .

CDR3 protein: CAWGRGAFEGYTF
CDR3 DNA: TGTGCCTGGGGTCGGGGGGCTTTTGAGGGCTACACCTTC
V gene: TRBV30
J gene: TRBJ1-2
D gene: .
clone size: .

CDR3 protein: CASSLSDRIYGYTF
CDR3 DNA: TGTGCCAGCTCTCTTTCGGACAGGATTTATGGCTACACCTTC
V gene: TRBV18
J gene: TRBJ1-2
D gene: TRBD1
clone size: .

CDR3 protein: CASSLTENTEAFF
CDR3 DNA: TGTGCCAGCAGCTTAACAGAGAACACTGAAGCTTTCTTT
V gene: TRBV11-1
J gene: TRBJ1-1
D gene: .
clone size: .

CDR3 protein: CASSLEGDSNQPQHF
CDR3 DNA: TGTGCCAGCAGCTTAGAAGGGGATAGCAATCAGCCCCAGCATTTT
V gene: TRBV11-3
J gene: TRBJ1-5
D gene: .
clone size: .

CDR3 protein: CASMSLSNEKLFF
CDR3 DNA: TGTGCCAGCATGAGTCTGTCTAATGAAAAACTGTTTTTT
V gene: TRBV7-9
J gene: TRBJ1-4
D gene: .
clone size: .

CDR3 protein: CAISELGVNSPLHF
CDR3 DNA: TGTGCCATCAGTGAGTTAGGGGTCAATTCACCCCTCCACTTT
V gene: TRBV10-3
J gene: TRBJ1-6
D gene: .
clone size: .

CDR3 protein: CASSPRGGTGRYEQYF
CDR3 DNA: TGCGCCAGCAGTCCTCGAGGGGGGACAGGGCGCTACGAGCAGTACTTC
V gene: TRBV5-1
J gene: TRBJ2-7
D gene: TRBD1
clone size: few

CDR3 protein: CASREGGTEAFF
CDR3 DNA: TGTGCCAGCAGAGAGGGGGGGACTGAAGCTTTCTTT
V gene: TRBV28
J gene: TRBJ1-1
D gene: .
clone size: .

CDR3 protein: CASRRGVTGELFF
CDR3 DNA: TGTGCCAGCAGAAGGGGTGTTACCGGGGAGCTGTTTTTT
V gene: TRBV6-5
J gene: TRBJ2-2
D gene: .
clone size: many

CDR3 protein: CASRTTTGGDGYTF
CDR3 DNA: TGCGCCAGCAGGACAACGACAGGGGGCGACGGCTACACCTTC
V gene: TRBV5-1
J gene: TRBJ1-2
D gene: TRBD1
clone size: .

CDR3 protein: CASSQVTRDGNVLTF
CDR3 DNA: TGCGCCAGCAGCCAAGTGACTAGGGATGGCAACGTCCTGACTTTC
V gene: TRBV4-1
J gene: TRBJ2-6
D gene: .
clone size: few

CDR3 protein: CASSQSTGDYNEQFF
CDR3 DNA: TGTGCCAGCTCACAATCGACAGGGGACTACAATGAGCAGTTCTTC
V gene: TRBV18
J gene: TRBJ2-1
D gene: TRBD1
clone size: .

CDR3 protein: CASSLGRGARQETQYF
CDR3 DNA: TGTGCCAGCAGTTTAGGTCGGGGGGCGCGACAAGAGACCCAGTACTTC
V gene: TRBV28
J gene: TRBJ2-5
D gene: .
clone size: .

CDR3 protein: CASSQGAQELFF
CDR3 DNA: TGCGCCAGCTCCCAAGGGGCCCAGGAGCTGTTTTTT
V gene: TRBV10-1
J gene: TRBJ2-2
D gene: .
clone size: .

CDR3 protein: CASSELTEIQHF
CDR3 DNA: TGTGCCAGCAGTGAATTAACGGAGATTCAGCATTTT
V gene: TRBV2
J gene: TRBJ1-5
D gene: .
clone size: .